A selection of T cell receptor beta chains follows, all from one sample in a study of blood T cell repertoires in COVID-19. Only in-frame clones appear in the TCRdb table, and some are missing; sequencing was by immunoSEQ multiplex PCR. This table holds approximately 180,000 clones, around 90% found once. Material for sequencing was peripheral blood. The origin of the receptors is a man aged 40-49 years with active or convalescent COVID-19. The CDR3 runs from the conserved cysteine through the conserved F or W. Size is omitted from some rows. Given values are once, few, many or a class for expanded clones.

cdr3_aa: CSASSPFPEAFF
v_call: TRBV20-1
j_call: TRBJ1-1
clone_size: NA

cdr3_aa: CASIPRTGGNEKLFF
v_call: TRBV6-5
j_call: TRBJ1-4
clone_size: NA

cdr3_aa: CASSLEGNPYEQYF
v_call: TRBV5-1
j_call: TRBJ2-7
clone_size: NA

cdr3_aa: CASSEVGQYNSPLHF
v_call: TRBV6-1
j_call: TRBJ1-6
clone_size: NA

cdr3_aa: CATSQGANYGYTF
v_call: TRBV10-3
j_call: TRBJ1-2
clone_size: NA

cdr3_aa: CASSTLAGGPRETGELFF
v_call: TRBV9
j_call: TRBJ2-2
clone_size: NA

cdr3_aa: CASRGGASNEKLFF
v_call: TRBV6-5
j_call: TRBJ1-4
clone_size: NA

cdr3_aa: CATSEGGQGPYEQYF
v_call: TRBV24-1
j_call: TRBJ2-7
clone_size: NA

cdr3_aa: CASSLAGNTGELFF
v_call: TRBV5-4
j_call: TRBJ2-2
clone_size: NA

cdr3_aa: CASITKIGGPTEAFF
v_call: TRBV28
j_call: TRBJ1-1
clone_size: NA

cdr3_aa: CASSGQGTNEKLFF
v_call: TRBV6-2/TRBV6-3
j_call: TRBJ1-4
clone_size: NA

cdr3_aa: CASSQDQGNGGYTF
v_call: TRBV11-2
j_call: TRBJ1-2
clone_size: NA

cdr3_aa: CASSWGDRENYGYTF
v_call: TRBV7-2
j_call: TRBJ1-2
clone_size: NA

cdr3_aa: CASSFGGMVEQYF
v_call: TRBV11-2
j_call: TRBJ2-7
clone_size: NA

cdr3_aa: CASSSPGNTEAFF
v_call: TRBV5-1
j_call: TRBJ1-1
clone_size: NA

cdr3_aa: CASSGGQGDYGYTF
v_call: TRBV5-5
j_call: TRBJ1-2
clone_size: NA

cdr3_aa: CASHLGGAGEQYF
v_call: TRBV6-5
j_call: TRBJ2-7
clone_size: NA

cdr3_aa: CASSLSTDNSPLHF
v_call: TRBV11-2
j_call: TRBJ1-6
clone_size: NA

cdr3_aa: CASSLEGDGNYGYTF
v_call: TRBV5-1
j_call: TRBJ1-2
clone_size: NA

cdr3_aa: CAWRDRGYYEQYF
v_call: TRBV30
j_call: TRBJ2-7
clone_size: NA

cdr3_aa: CASSLQGVGTEAFF
v_call: TRBV5-1
j_call: TRBJ1-1
clone_size: NA

cdr3_aa: CASSELGNSGNTIYF
v_call: TRBV2
j_call: TRBJ1-3
clone_size: NA

cdr3_aa: CASNQPPLAGPYNEQFF
v_call: TRBV19
j_call: TRBJ2-1
clone_size: NA

cdr3_aa: CASTPGSGTADTQYF
v_call: TRBV19
j_call: TRBJ2-3
clone_size: NA

cdr3_aa: CASSRTGTGSYEQYF
v_call: TRBV7-3
j_call: TRBJ2-7
clone_size: NA

cdr3_aa: CASSLGPRGYNSPLHF
v_call: TRBV27
j_call: TRBJ1-6
clone_size: NA

cdr3_aa: CAGHGQGLRGYTF
v_call: TRBV2
j_call: TRBJ1-2
clone_size: NA

cdr3_aa: CASSNSRGTGNTEAFF
v_call: TRBV7-6
j_call: TRBJ1-1
clone_size: NA

cdr3_aa: CASSPSQETQYF
v_call: TRBV18
j_call: TRBJ2-5
clone_size: NA

cdr3_aa: CASGGAYSNQPQHF
v_call: TRBV27
j_call: TRBJ1-5
clone_size: NA

cdr3_aa: CASSATNGQPTNEKLFF
v_call: TRBV9
j_call: TRBJ1-4
clone_size: NA

cdr3_aa: CAIRDRGGEKLFF
v_call: TRBV10-3
j_call: TRBJ1-4
clone_size: NA

cdr3_aa: CASRSAGSGYNEQFF
v_call: TRBV28
j_call: TRBJ2-1
clone_size: NA

cdr3_aa: CSVAGTSGRAVYEQYF
v_call: TRBV29-1
j_call: TRBJ2-7
clone_size: NA

cdr3_aa: CASSPFGTGAQETQYF
v_call: TRBV18
j_call: TRBJ2-5
clone_size: NA

cdr3_aa: CATSRSGGVSTDTQYF
v_call: TRBV15
j_call: TRBJ2-3
clone_size: NA

cdr3_aa: CATLSQSNQPQHF
v_call: TRBV6-5
j_call: TRBJ1-5
clone_size: NA

cdr3_aa: CSVEGSALHTDTQYF
v_call: TRBV29-1
j_call: TRBJ2-3
clone_size: NA

cdr3_aa: CASSRADRVDF
v_call: TRBV6-5
j_call: TRBJ2-7
clone_size: NA

cdr3_aa: CASSEVGGASTDTQYF
v_call: TRBV6-1
j_call: TRBJ2-3
clone_size: NA

cdr3_aa: CSVKPPGGITYEQYF
v_call: TRBV29-1
j_call: TRBJ2-7
clone_size: NA

cdr3_aa: CASSQTPSAGGTNEKLFF
v_call: TRBV4-2
j_call: TRBJ1-4
clone_size: NA

cdr3_aa: CSVGNRAMNTEAFF
v_call: TRBV29-1
j_call: TRBJ1-1
clone_size: NA

cdr3_aa: CVRSSQGQETQYF
v_call: TRBV7-5
j_call: TRBJ2-5
clone_size: NA

cdr3_aa: CASSQDGAGGQETQYF
v_call: TRBV4-1
j_call: TRBJ2-5
clone_size: NA

cdr3_aa: CASSPGQGFYEQYF
v_call: TRBV11-2
j_call: TRBJ2-7
clone_size: NA

cdr3_aa: CASSPSRGQAMETQYF
v_call: TRBV7-9
j_call: TRBJ2-5
clone_size: NA

cdr3_aa: CASSLDGTTYNEQFF
v_call: TRBV11-2
j_call: TRBJ2-1
clone_size: NA

cdr3_aa: CASSSGTKNTGELFF
v_call: TRBV11-1
j_call: TRBJ2-2
clone_size: NA

cdr3_aa: CASQTPKSPGQDTGELFF
v_call: TRBV5-1
j_call: TRBJ2-2
clone_size: few

cdr3_aa: CATSTAVNEQFF
v_call: TRBV10-3
j_call: TRBJ2-1
clone_size: NA

cdr3_aa: CASSLSWDFLSEAFF
v_call: TRBV27
j_call: TRBJ1-1
clone_size: NA